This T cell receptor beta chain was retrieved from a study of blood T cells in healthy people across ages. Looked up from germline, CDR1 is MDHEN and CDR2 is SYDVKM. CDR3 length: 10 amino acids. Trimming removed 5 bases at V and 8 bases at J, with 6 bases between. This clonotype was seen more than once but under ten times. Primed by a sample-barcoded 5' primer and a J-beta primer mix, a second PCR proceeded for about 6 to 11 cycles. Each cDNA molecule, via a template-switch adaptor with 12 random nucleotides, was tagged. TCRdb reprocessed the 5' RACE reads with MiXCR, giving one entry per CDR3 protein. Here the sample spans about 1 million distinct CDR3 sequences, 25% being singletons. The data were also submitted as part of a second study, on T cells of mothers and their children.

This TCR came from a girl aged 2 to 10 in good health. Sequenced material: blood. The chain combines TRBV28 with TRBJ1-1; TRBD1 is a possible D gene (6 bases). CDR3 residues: CASSDREAFF. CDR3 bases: TGTGCCAGCAGTGACAGGGAAGCTTTCTTT.